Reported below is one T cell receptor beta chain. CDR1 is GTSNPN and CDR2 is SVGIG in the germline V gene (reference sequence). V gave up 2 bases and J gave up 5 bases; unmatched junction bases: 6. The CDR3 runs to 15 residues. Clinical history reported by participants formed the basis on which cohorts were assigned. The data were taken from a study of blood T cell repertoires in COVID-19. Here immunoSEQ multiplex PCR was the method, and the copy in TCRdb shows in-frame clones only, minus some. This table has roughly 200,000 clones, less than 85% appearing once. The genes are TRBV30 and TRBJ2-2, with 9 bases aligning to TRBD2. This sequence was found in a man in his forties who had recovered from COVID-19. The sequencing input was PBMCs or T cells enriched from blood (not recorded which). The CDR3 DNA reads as TGTGCCTGGAGTTTAGCGGGAGTCAGAACCGGGGAGCTGTTTTTT. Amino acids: CAWSLAGVRTGELFF.